This entry is about one T cell receptor (beta chain). One junction end does not reproduce the germline sequence, and a read error may be involved. Taking about 17-31 mg of unsorted bulk tissue, the authors co-extracted RNA and DNA. The patients carried chronic HBV infection and had received no treatment. Production of TCR beta cDNA used 400 to 600 ng total RNA together with a constant-region primer. Nested multiplex PCR, run for three rounds with slightly modified ARM-PCR, yielded TCR beta libraries. TRBV1-TRBV30 forward primers paired with a C-beta reverse primer drove the first two PCR rounds, roughly 10 cycles each. Each CDR3 protein is one row after TCRdb ran MiXCR on the multiplex PCR reads. The sample includes about 110,000 distinct CDR3 sequences, roughly 80% seen only once; the top ten take approximately 20%. This record comes from a study of tumor-infiltrating lymphocytes in primary liver carcinoma.

This CDR3 has 15 amino acids. Per the germline V gene, CDR1 is SGHKS and CDR2 is YYEKEE (reference sequence). The rearrangement uses TRBV5-5 and TRBJ2-3; D is possibly TRBD1 (6 bases). The sequencing input was liver tumor tissue from sampling region 3. Specified subset: tumor region T3, left-lateral pole. The sequence was collected from a man in his forties with primary liver carcinoma and hepatitis B virus infection. CDR3 coding DNA: TGCGCCAGCATCTGGGATAGGGGGAGTTCAGATACACAGTATTTT. It codes for CASIWDRGSSDTQYF.